Listed here are 28 T cell receptor beta chains from one sample, sequenced in a study of glioma-infiltrating T cells. TCR alpha and beta CDR3 regions were amplified from RNA using iRepertoire nested multiplex PCR. TCRdb passed the multiplex PCR reads through MiXCR, listing each CDR3 protein once. The repertoire holds over 120,000 distinct CDR3 sequences, with roughly two fifths as singletons. The sequencing input was glioma tissue, nonneoplastic brain tissue, or PBMCs (not recorded which). The origin of the receptors is a human donor with low-grade glioma or glioblastoma, undergoing nonglioma brain surgery, or in good health (not recorded which).

The J gene is TRBJ2-1, the V gene TRBV12-3 or TRBV12-4, with D hard to call. The ends were cut back, 2 bases at V and 4 bases at J, with 12 bases in the middle. The CDR3 loop spans 15 amino acids. The CDR3 reads CASSLLYPLYNEQFF. The CDR3 bases are TGTGCCAGCAGTTTATTGTACCCCCTTTACAATGAGCAGTTCTTC.

This chain connects TRBV7-9 to TRBJ1-1, with 11 bases matching TRBD1. V lost 5 bases to trimming and J lost 4 bases; unmatched junction nucleotides: 15. Germline CDR1 and CDR2: SEHNR and FQNEAQ (reference sequence). This CDR3 has 18 amino acids. CDR3 nucleotide sequence: TGTGCCAGCAGCCCTTGGACAGGGGGCGAGAAATCGGCCACTGAAGCTTTCTTT. Translating it yields CASSPWTGGEKSATEAFF.

This chain joins TRBV19 and TRBJ2-7, with D perhaps matching TRBD1 (6 bases). V dropped 5 bases and J dropped 1 base, with 9 bases sitting between them. The CDR3 totals 13 residues. CDR1 is LNHDA and CDR2 is SQIVND in the germline V gene (reference sequence). CDR3 sequence reads: CASSWGHSYEQYF. The CDR3, as DNA: TGTGCCAGTAGTTGGGGGCATTCCTACGAGCAGTACTTC. The full variable domain, with the rest looked up from reference TRBV19 and TRBJ2-7, is DGGITQSPKYLFRKEGQNVTLSCEQNLNHDAMYWYRQDPGQGLRLIYYSQIVNDFQKGDIAEGYSVSREKKESFPLTVTSAQKNPTAFYLCASSWGHSYEQYFGPGTRLTVT.

The chain recombines TRBV19 with TRBJ2-7, with a possible D match to TRBD2 (6 bases). The germline V and J ends were trimmed by 5 bases and 2 bases, with 22 bases remaining between them. CDR3 length: 17 amino acids. Germline CDR1 and CDR2: LNHDA and SQIVND (reference sequence). CDR3 amino acids: CASSPRQGGGRTYEQYF. The CDR3 bases are TGTGCCAGTAGTCCAAGGCAGGGAGGAGGGCGCACCTACGAGCAGTACTTC.

This chain connects TRBV2 to TRBJ2-2, with D unclear. This CDR3 has 14 amino acids. Germline-derived CDR1 and CDR2 are SNHLY and FYNNEI. Trimming left V 5 bases short and J 5 bases short, with 12 bases between. As DNA, the CDR3 is TGTGCCAGCAGTAAAGGGCACCAAACCGGGGAGCTGTTTTTT. It encodes CASSKGHQTGELFF.

In its sample, this clonotype was seen many times. The chain employs TRBV20-1 and TRBJ1-6; D gene ambiguous. V gave up 0 bases and J gave up 14 bases, with 8 bases separating them. Germline CDR1 and CDR2: DFQATT and SNEGSKA (reference sequence). The CDR3 totals 11 residues. This chain's CDR3 is CSAREPFTLHF. DNA for the CDR3: TGCAGTGCTAGAGAACCATTCACCCTCCACTTT.

The chain uses TRBV6-2 or TRBV6-3 and TRBJ2-1, with a tentative D call TRBD2 (6 bases). Trimming removed 4 bases at V and 9 bases at J, with 16 bases between. This CDR3 region has 14 residues. The germline gives CDR1 MNHEY, CDR2 SVGEGT. This CDR3 reads CASSLGLASGEQFF. CDR3 in DNA: TGTGCCAGCAGTTTAGGTCTAGCGAGTGGTGAGCAGTTCTTC.

The chain joins TRBV5-1 to TRBJ2-1; no clear D. V dropped 0 bases and J dropped 6 bases, with 10 bases sitting between them. The CDR3 contains 14 residues. Looked up from germline, CDR1 is SGHRS and CDR2 is YFSETQ. For the CDR3, the DNA is TGCGCCAGCAGCTTGGCTAGGTCAGGCAATGAGCAGTTCTTC. Translating it yields CASSLARSGNEQFF.

In its sample, this clonotype was seen many times. The rearrangement links TRBV19 to TRBJ2-1, with TRBD2 identical over 11 bases. The germline CDR1 and CDR2 sequences are LNHDA and SQIVND (reference sequence). The CDR3 loop spans 15 amino acids. V was clipped by 3 bases and J by 4 bases; unmatched bases: 2. CDR3: CASSMTSGEYNEQFF. The CDR3 nucleotides are TGTGCCAGTAGTATGACTAGCGGGGAATACAATGAGCAGTTCTTC.

This clonotype was seen only once. A read error may account for a junction end that differs from germline. The CDR3 nucleotides are TGTGCCCGCAGTTGGGACAGATCCGAGCAGTACTTC. It specifies CARSWDRSEQYF. This rearrangement joins TRBV7-8 to TRBJ2-7, with 7 bases fitting TRBD1. CDR1 SGHVS and CDR2 FQNEAQ come from the germline V gene. This CDR3 is built from 12 residues.

J is TRBJ2-3 and V is TRBV20-1; 8 nucleotides line up with TRBD2. The CDR3 runs 15 residues. CDR1 and CDR2 from the germline V gene are DFQATT and SNEGSKA (reference sequence). With V trimmed by 5 bases and J by 3 bases, 10 bases remained unmatched. Here the CDR3 reads CSAEPGLGKTDTQYF. CDR3 nucleotide sequence: TGCAGTGCTGAACCGGGACTAGGAAAGACAGATACGCAGTATTTT.

This clonotype came up a few times. V and J are TRBV7-8 and TRBJ1-1; D gene ambiguous. The V gene lost 4 bases and the J gene lost 2 bases, with 8 bases spanning the gap. CDR3 length: 13 amino acids. Germline V gene data show CDR1 as SGHVS and CDR2 as FQNEAQ. The CDR3 reads CASSYEDNTEAFF. The DNA for the CDR3 is TGTGCCAGCAGCTATGAGGATAACACTGAAGCTTTCTTT.

The J gene is TRBJ1-2, the V gene TRBV20-1, with D possibly matching TRBD1 (5 bases). Germline V gene sequence: CDR1 DFQATT, CDR2 SNEGSKA (reference sequence). The germline V and J ends were trimmed by 5 bases and 0 bases, with 16 bases remaining between them. The CDR3 has 15 amino acids. The CDR3 nucleotides are TGCAGTGCTCGAACCGCAGGGATAGCTAACTATGGCTACACCTTC. This codes for CSARTAGIANYGYTF.

J is TRBJ1-2 and V is TRBV7-2; D perhaps matches TRBD1 (6 bases). V was trimmed by 0 bases and J by 8 bases, leaving 10 bases between them. CDR3 length: 13 residues. In germline, CDR1 is SGHTA, CDR2 FQGNSA. CDR3 coding DNA: TGTGCCAGCAGCTTAGCGCGAGGGGGAGGCTACACCTTC. Protein sequence: CASSLARGGGYTF.

This chain links TRBV6-1 with TRBJ1-6; D perhaps matches TRBD1 (6 bases). CDR1 and CDR2 from the germline V gene are MNHNS and SASEGT. This CDR3 comprises 15 residues. V was cut by 5 bases and J by 7 bases, with 15 bases left in between. In DNA, the CDR3 is TGTGCCAGCAGTCCACCGACAGGATACAATTCACCCCTCCACTTT. Residues: CASSPPTGYNSPLHF.

This clonotype has a handful of counts. The V and J genes are TRBV20-1 and TRBJ1-1, with D perhaps TRBD1 (6 bases). Germline CDR1 DFQATT, CDR2 SNEGSKA (reference sequence). Trimming shortened V by 6 bases and J by 1 base, and 18 bases separated the two germline ends. This CDR3 has 15 residues. The CDR3 DNA sequence: TGCAGTGCGGAAATTCCGGGACACCGGAACACTGAAGCTTTCTTT. Translating gives CSAEIPGHRNTEAFF.

This clonotype has just a few counts. The chain recombines TRBV20-1 with TRBJ1-5; D unresolved. This CDR3 is built from 12 residues. CDR1 and CDR2 (germline): DFQATT, SNEGSKA (reference sequence). CDR3 coding DNA: TGCAGATTGGATTTACAAATAGAGCCCCAGCATTTT. It codes for CRLDLQIEPQHF.

A few counts support this clonotype. J is TRBJ2-7 and V is TRBV12-3 or TRBV12-4; TRBD1 aligns across 10 bases. The CDR3 spans 15 residues. V trimming: 1 base; J trimming: 3 bases; junction bases outside the gene matches: 3. CDR3: CASSLGTGGDYEQYF. The CDR3 DNA reads as TGTGCCAGCAGTTTAGGGACAGGGGGAGACTACGAGCAGTACTTC.

The chain carries TRBV6-1 and TRBJ2-5, with D perhaps matching TRBD2 (6 bases). In germline, CDR1 is MNHNS, CDR2 SASEGT. This CDR3 comprises 16 residues. The V end was cut by 7 bases, the J end by 4 bases, with 22 bases between. The chain's CDR3 is CASNPTRRAGGETQYF. CDR3 nucleotides: TGTGCCAGCAACCCTACAAGGAGGGCCGGGGGAGAGACCCAGTACTTC.

This clonotype appeared a few times. V usage is TRBV28 and J usage is TRBJ1-2; no clear D. The germline gives CDR1 MDHEN, CDR2 SYDVKM. This CDR3 is built from 11 residues. The V end lost 1 base, the J end lost 8 bases, and 5 bases lay between the germline ends. CDR3 nucleotides: TGTGCCAGCAGTTTATTGGAGGGCTACACCTTC. Translated: CASSLLEGYTF.

As to this clonotype: One end of the junction does not line up with germline, which may come from a read error. This rearrangement joins TRBV20-1 to TRBJ1-2, with TRBD1 matching over 7 bases. Germline V gene data show CDR1 as DFQATT and CDR2 as SNEGSKA (reference sequence). The CDR3 is 16 residues long. Here the CDR3 reads CSTRDPAGGVGYGYTF. CDR3 in DNA: TGCAGTACTAGAGATCCGGCAGGGGGAGTCGGCTATGGCTACACCTTC.

There are a few counts of this clonotype. The chain joins TRBV27 to TRBJ2-2, with TRBD1 identical over 9 bases. This CDR3 has 15 amino acids. Germline CDR1 MNHEY, CDR2 SMNVEV (reference sequence). V trimming: 0 bases; J trimming: 5 bases; junction bases outside the gene matches: 1. CDR3 protein: CASSLSTGGTGELFF. The CDR3, as DNA: TGTGCCAGCAGTTTATCGACAGGGGGTACCGGGGAGCTGTTTTTT.

V and J are TRBV27 and TRBJ1-6; TRBD1 agrees at 9 bases. This CDR3 is 15 amino acids long. CDR1 and CDR2 from the germline V gene are MNHEY and SMNVEV (reference sequence). V trimming: 5 bases; J trimming: 9 bases; junction bases outside the gene matches: 8. The CDR3 spells CASSPPGQGLSPLHF. CDR3 coding DNA: TGTGCCAGCAGTCCACCGGGACAGGGTCTTTCACCCCTCCACTTT.

This clonotype has at least ten counts. The rearrangement joins TRBV27 to TRBJ2-3, with TRBD2 matching 8 bases. CDR1 is MNHEY, CDR2 SMNVEV, per germline (reference sequence). There are 16 residues in the CDR3. V was clipped by 6 bases and J by 3 bases; unmatched bases: 11. CDR3 residues: CASRRNGGARTDTQYF. The CDR3, as DNA: TGTGCCAGCAGGCGAAACGGGGGGGCGAGGACAGATACGCAGTATTTT.

This clonotype was detected only a few times. The J gene is TRBJ2-4, the V gene TRBV3-1; TRBD2 aligns across 9 bases. Germline loops: CDR1 LGHDT, CDR2 YNNKEL (reference sequence). There are 17 residues in the CDR3. V gave up 3 bases and J gave up 0 bases; unmatched junction bases: 6. The CDR3 DNA sequence: TGTGCCAGCAGCCACCACGGACTAGCGAAAGCCAAAAACATTCAGTACTTC. This translates into CASSHHGLAKAKNIQYF.

The chain recombines TRBV15 with TRBJ1-5, with D possibly being TRBD1 (6 bases). This CDR3 contains 14 residues. Trimming took off 3 bases at V and 10 bases at J, with 16 bases between the two ends. The germline CDR1 and CDR2 sequences are LNHNV and YYDKDF (reference sequence). The CDR3 reads CATSRGRGGHPQHF. The CDR3 DNA sequence: TGTGCCACCAGCAGGGGCAGGGGCGGACATCCCCAGCATTTT. Combining the CDR3 with reference TRBV15 and TRBJ1-5 gives the whole variable domain DAMVIQNPRYQVTQFGKPVTLSCSQTLNHNVMYWYQQKSSQAPKLLFHYYDKDFNNEADTPDNFQSRRPNTSFCFLDIRSPGLGDTAMYLCATSRGRGGHPQHFGDGTRLSIL.

The genes are TRBV6-1 and TRBJ1-1, with TRBD1 identical over 11 bases. V lost 10 bases and J lost 5; bases outside the gene matches: 12. Germline V gene sequence: CDR1 MNHNS, CDR2 SASEGT. The CDR3 extends over 15 amino acids. The CDR3 sequence: CAIRTGTGGYTEAFF. The DNA of the CDR3 is TGTGCCATCAGGACCGGGACAGGGGGATATACTGAAGCTTTCTTT.

Here the CDR3 reads CASSLNTMNTEAFF. CDR3 nucleotide sequence: TGTGCCAGCAGCTTAAACACTATGAACACTGAAGCTTTCTTT. This chain connects TRBV7-9 to TRBJ1-1; D is uncertain. The germline V and J ends were trimmed by 2 bases and 0 bases, with 7 bases remaining between them. Germline-derived CDR1 and CDR2 are SEHNR and FQNEAQ (reference sequence). CDR3 size: 14 residues.